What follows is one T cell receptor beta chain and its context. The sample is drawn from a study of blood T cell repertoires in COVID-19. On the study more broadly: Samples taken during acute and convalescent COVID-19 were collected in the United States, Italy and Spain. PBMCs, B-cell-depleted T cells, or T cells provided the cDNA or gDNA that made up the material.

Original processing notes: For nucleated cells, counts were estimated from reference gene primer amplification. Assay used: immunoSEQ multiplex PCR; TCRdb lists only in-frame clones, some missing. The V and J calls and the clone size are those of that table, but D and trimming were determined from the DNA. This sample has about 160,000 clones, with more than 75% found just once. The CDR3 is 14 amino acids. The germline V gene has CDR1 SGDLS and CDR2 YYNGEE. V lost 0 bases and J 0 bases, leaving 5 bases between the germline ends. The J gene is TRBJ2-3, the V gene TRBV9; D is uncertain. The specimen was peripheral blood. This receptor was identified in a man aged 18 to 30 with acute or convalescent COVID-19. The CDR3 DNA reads TGTGCCAGCAGCGTAGGGCAGAGCACAGATACGCAGTATTTT. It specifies CASSVGQSTDTQYF.